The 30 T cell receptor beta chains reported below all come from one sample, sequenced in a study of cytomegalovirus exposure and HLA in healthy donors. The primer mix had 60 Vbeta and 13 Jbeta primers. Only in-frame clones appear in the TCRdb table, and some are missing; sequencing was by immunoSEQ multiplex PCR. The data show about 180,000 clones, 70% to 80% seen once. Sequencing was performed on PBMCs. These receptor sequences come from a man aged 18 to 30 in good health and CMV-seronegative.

CDR3 nucleotides: TGTGCCAGCAGCTTGGGCGGGGGGATGGGTGGCTACACCTTC. The encoded protein is CASSLGGGMGGYTF. The V call is TRBV5-4, the J call TRBJ1-2; a weak D match, TRBD1 (5 bases). The germline CDR1 and CDR2 sequences are SGHNT and YYREEE (reference sequence). V gave up 0 bases and J gave up 7 bases, with 13 bases separating them. The CDR3 extends over 14 amino acids.

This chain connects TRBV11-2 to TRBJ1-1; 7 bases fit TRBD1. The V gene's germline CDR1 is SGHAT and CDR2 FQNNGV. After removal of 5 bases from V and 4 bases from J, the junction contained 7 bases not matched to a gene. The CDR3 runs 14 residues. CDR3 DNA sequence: TGTGCCAGCAGCATCATATCAGGGGGCACTGAAGCTTTCTTT. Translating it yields CASSIISGGTEAFF.

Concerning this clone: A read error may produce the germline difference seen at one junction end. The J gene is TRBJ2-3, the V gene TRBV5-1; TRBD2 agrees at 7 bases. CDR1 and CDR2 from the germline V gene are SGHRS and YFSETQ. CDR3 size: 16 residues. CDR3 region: CASSLVPGGSLGTEYF. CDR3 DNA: TGCGCCAGCAGCTTGGTCCCGGGGGGTTCCCTGGGTACGGAGTATTTT.

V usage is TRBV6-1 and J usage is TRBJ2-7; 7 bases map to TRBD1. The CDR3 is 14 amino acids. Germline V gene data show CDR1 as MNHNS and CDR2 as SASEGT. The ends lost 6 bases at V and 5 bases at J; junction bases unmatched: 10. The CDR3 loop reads CASRKQGTYDEQYF. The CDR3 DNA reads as TGTGCCAGCAGGAAACAGGGGACGTACGACGAGCAGTACTTC.

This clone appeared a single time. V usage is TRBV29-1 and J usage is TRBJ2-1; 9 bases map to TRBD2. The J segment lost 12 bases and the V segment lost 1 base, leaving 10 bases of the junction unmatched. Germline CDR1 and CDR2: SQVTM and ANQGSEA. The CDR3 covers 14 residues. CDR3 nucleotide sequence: TGCAGCGTTGAAGGCCAACTAGCGGGCGATCGGCAGTTCTTC. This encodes CSVEGQLAGDRQFF.

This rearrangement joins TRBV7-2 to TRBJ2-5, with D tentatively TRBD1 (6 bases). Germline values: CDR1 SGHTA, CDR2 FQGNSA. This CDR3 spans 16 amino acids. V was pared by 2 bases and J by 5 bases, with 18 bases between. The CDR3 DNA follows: TGTGCCAGCAGCTTAAGAAGGGCCGAAAGGGGGGAGACCCAGTACTTC. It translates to CASSLRRAERGETQYF.

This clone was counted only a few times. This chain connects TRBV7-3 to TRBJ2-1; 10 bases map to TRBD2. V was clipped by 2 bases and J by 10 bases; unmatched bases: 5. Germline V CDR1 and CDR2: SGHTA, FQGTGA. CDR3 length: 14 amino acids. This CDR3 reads CASSLAGTSAEQFF. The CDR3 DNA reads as TGTGCCAGCAGCTTAGCTGGGACTAGCGCCGAGCAGTTCTTC.

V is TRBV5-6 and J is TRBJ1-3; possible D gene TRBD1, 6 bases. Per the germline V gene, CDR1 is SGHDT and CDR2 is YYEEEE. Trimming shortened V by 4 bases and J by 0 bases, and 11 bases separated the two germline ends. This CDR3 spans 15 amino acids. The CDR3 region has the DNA TGTGCCAGCAGCCCACAGGGCCTCTCTGGAAACACCATATATTTT. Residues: CASSPQGLSGNTIYF. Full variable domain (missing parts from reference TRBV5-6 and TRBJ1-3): DAGVTQSPTHLIKTRGQQVTLRCSPKSGHDTVSWYQQALGQGPQFIFQYYEEEERQRGNFPDRFSGHQFPNYSSELNVNALLLGDSALYLCASSPQGLSGNTIYFGEGSWLTVV.

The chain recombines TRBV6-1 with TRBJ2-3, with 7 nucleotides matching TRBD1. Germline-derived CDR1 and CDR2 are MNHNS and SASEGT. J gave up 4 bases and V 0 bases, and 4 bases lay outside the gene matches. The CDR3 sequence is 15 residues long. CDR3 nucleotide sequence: TGTGCCAGCAGTGAAGCCGGGACAGCTCCAGATACGCAGTATTTT. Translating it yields CASSEAGTAPDTQYF.

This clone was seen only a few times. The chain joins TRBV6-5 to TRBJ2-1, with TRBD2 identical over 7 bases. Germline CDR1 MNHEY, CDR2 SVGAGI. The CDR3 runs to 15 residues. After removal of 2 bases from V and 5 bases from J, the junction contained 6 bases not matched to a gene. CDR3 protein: CASSYGLEGNNEQFF. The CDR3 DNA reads TGTGCCAGCAGTTACGGACTAGAGGGGAACAATGAGCAGTTCTTC.

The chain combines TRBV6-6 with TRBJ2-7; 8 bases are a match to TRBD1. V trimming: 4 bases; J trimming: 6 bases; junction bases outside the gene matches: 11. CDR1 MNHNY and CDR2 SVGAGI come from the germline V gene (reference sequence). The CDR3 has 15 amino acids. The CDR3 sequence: CASSSQTGDWGEQYF. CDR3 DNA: TGTGCCAGCAGTTCCCAGACAGGGGATTGGGGCGAGCAGTACTTC.

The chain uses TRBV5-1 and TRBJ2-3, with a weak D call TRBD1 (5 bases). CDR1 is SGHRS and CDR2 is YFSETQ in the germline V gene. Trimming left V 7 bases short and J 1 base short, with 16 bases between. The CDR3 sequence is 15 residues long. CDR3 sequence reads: CASGKGRPGTDTQYF. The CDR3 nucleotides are TGCGCCAGCGGGAAGGGGCGCCCCGGCACAGATACGCAGTATTTT.

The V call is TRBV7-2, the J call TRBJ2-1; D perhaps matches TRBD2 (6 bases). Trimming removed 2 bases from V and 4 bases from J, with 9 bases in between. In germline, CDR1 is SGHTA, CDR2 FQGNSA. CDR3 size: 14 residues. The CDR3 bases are TGTGCCAGCAGCTTACAAGCGGGTTACAATGAGCAGTTCTTC. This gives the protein CASSLQAGYNEQFF. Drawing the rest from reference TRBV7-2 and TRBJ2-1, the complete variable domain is GAGVSQSPSNKVTEKGKDVELRCDPISGHTALYWYRQSLGQGLEFLIYFQGNSAPDKSGLPSDRFSAERTGGSVSTLTIQRTQQEDSAVYLCASSLQAGYNEQFFGPGTRLTVL.

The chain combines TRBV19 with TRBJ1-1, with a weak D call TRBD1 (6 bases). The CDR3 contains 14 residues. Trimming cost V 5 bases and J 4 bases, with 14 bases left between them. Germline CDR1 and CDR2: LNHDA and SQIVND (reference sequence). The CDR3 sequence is CASSYRVGGTEAFF. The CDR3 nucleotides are TGTGCCAGTAGTTACAGGGTTGGGGGCACTGAAGCTTTCTTT.

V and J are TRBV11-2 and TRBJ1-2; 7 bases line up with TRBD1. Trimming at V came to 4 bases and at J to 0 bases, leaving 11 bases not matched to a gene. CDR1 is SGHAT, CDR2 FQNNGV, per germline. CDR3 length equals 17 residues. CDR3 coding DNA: TGTGCCAGCAGCTCAAGGCCAGGGGGGCCATCTAACTATGGCTACACCTTC. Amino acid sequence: CASSSRPGGPSNYGYTF.

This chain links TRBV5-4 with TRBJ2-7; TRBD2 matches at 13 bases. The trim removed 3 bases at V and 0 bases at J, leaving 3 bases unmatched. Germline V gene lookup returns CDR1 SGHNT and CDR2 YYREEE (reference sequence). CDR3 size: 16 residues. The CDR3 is CASSWTSGGGSYEQYF. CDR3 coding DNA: TGTGCCAGCAGCTGGACTAGCGGGGGAGGCTCCTACGAGCAGTACTTC.

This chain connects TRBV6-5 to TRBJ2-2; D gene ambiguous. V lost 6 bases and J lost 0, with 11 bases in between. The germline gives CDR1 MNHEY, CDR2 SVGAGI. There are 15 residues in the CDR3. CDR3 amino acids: CASSRTMANTGELFF. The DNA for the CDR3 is TGTGCCAGCAGCCGAACTATGGCGAACACCGGGGAGCTGTTTTTT.

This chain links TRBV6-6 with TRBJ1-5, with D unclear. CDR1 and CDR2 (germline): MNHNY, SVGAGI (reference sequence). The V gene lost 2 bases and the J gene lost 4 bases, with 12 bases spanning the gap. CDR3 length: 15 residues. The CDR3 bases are TGTGCCAGCAGTTACGGCGGGAACCCAAATCAGCCCCAGCATTTT. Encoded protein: CASSYGGNPNQPQHF.

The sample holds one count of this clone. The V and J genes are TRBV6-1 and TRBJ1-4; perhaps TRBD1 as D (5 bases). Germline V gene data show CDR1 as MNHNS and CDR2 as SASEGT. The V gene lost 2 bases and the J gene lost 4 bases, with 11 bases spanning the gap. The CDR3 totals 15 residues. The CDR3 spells CASSERGLVNEKLFF. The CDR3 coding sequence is TGTGCCAGCAGTGAAAGGGGCCTGGTTAATGAAAAACTGTTTTTT.

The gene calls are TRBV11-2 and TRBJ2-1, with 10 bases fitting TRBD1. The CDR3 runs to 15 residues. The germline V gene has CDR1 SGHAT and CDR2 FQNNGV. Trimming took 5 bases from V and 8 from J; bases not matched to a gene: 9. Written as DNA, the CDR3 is TGTGCCAGCAGCGGCCTGGACAGGGGGTTGGATGAGCAGTTCTTC. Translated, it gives CASSGLDRGLDEQFF.

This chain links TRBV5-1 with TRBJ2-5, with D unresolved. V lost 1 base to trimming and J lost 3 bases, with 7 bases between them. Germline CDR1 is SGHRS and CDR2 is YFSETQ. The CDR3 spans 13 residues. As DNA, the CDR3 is TGCGCCAGCAGCTTGCAGAGCGAAGAGACCCAGTACTTC. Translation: CASSLQSEETQYF. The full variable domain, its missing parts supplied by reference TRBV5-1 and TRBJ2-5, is KAGVTQTPRYLIKTRGQQVTLSCSPISGHRSVSWYQQTPGQGLQFLFEYFSETQRNKGNFPGRFSGRQFSNSRSEMNVSTLELGDSALYLCASSLQSEETQYFGPGTRLLVL.

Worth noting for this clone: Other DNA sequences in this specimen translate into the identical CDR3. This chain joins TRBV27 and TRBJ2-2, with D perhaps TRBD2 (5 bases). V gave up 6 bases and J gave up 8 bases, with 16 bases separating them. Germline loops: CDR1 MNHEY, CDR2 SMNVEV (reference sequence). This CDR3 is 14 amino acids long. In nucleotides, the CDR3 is TGTGCCAGCAGGCGAGGGCAATCCCCGGGGGAGCTGTTTTTT. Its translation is CASRRGQSPGELFF.

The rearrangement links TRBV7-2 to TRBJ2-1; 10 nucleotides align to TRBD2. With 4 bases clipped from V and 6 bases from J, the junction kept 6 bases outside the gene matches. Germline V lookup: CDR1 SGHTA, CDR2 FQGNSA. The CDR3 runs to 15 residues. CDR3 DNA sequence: TGTGCCAGCAGCTCGCAGCGGGGGGGATTCAATGAGCAGTTCTTC. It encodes CASSSQRGGFNEQFF.

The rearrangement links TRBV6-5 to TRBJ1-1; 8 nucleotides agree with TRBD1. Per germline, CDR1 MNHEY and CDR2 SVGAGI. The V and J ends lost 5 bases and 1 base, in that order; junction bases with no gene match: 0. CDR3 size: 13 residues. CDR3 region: CASSGQGNTEAFF. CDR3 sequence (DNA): TGTGCCAGCAGTGGACAGGGGAACACTGAAGCTTTCTTT.

CDR3 nucleotides: TGTGCCAGCAGCTTACCGGCAGGGGGCTACAATGAGCAGTTCTTC. Its translation: CASSLPAGGYNEQFF. The rearrangement joins TRBV7-2 to TRBJ2-1; 7 bases fit TRBD1. Germline CDR1 reads SGHTA; CDR2 reads FQGNSA. The CDR3 spans 15 residues. The J segment lost 3 bases and the V segment lost 2 bases, leaving 4 bases of the junction unmatched.

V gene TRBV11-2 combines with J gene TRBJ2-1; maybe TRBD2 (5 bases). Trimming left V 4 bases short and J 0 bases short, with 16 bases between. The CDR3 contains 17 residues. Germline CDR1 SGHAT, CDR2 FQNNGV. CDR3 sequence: CASSWGAGGGSYNEQFF. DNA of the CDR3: TGTGCCAGCAGCTGGGGTGCAGGAGGTGGCTCCTACAATGAGCAGTTCTTC.

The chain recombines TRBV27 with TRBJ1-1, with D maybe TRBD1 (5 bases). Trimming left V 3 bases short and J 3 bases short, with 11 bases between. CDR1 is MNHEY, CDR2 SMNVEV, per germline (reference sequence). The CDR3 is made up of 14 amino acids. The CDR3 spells CASSFWGEDTEAFF. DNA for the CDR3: TGTGCCAGCAGTTTCTGGGGGGAGGACACTGAAGCTTTCTTT.

As DNA, the CDR3 is TGCGCCAGCAGCCAAGATCAGCGGGATGAGCCACTGTCCTACAATGAGCAGTTCTTC. Protein sequence: CASSQDQRDEPLSYNEQFF. The chain joins TRBV4-1 to TRBJ2-1, with 7 nucleotides matching TRBD2. The CDR3 length is 19 residues. V was pared by 0 bases and J by 1 base, with 12 bases of the junction left unmatched. Germline V gives CDR1 MGHRA, CDR2 YSYEKL.

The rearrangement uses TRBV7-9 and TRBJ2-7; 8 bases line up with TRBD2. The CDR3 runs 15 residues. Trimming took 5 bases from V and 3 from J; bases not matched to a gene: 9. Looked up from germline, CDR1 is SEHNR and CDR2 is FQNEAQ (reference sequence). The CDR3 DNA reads TGTGCCAGCAGCACCGGGGGGGGCAGAAGCTACGAGCAGTACTTC. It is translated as CASSTGGGRSYEQYF.

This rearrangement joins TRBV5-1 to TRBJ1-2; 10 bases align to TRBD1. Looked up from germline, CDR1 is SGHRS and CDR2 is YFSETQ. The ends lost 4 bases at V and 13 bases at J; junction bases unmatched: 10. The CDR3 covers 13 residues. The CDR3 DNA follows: TGCGCCAGCAGCAGGGGACAGGGGTCGAAAGGCACCTTC. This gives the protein CASSRGQGSKGTF. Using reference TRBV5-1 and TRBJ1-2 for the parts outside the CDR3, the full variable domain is KAGVTQTPRYLIKTRGQQVTLSCSPISGHRSVSWYQQTPGQGLQFLFEYFSETQRNKGNFPGRFSGRQFSNSRSEMNVSTLELGDSALYLCASSRGQGSKGTFGSGTRLTVV.